These T cell receptor beta chains were read from a single sample in a study of PD-1 blockade in classical Hodgkin lymphoma. This table comes from immunoSEQ multiplex PCR, and its TCRdb copy is limited to in-frame clones, with some not included. This sample has tens of thousands of clones, with around 65% found just once. The sample consisted of peripheral blood mononuclear cells (PBMCs), taken at baseline. Receptors originate from a human donor with classical Hodgkin lymphoma. CDR3s leave out the opening cysteine and the closing phenylalanine or tryptophan. Size tells how often a clone was seen (once, few, many) or the class of an expanded clone, and some rows leave it out.

>10|TRBJ2-7|.|TRBV6-6
ATREIGYEQY
>13|TRBJ1-4|.|TRBV7-8
ASSSRQGANEKLF
>13|TRBJ2-1|.|TRBV4-1
ASSQEATGWPEQF
>13|TRBJ2-7|few|TRBV7-2
ASSTDRGRSFEQY
>13|TRBJ2-3|.|TRBV7-2
ASSLGGRTGDTQY
>13|TRBJ1-1|medium-sized|TRBV2
ASILRTTGNTEAF
>13|TRBJ2-3|.|TRBV2
ASSGGQGFTDTQY
>13|TRBJ2-1|.|TRBV6-5
ASSYSWKRDGEQF
>14|TRBJ2-7|once|TRBV9
ASSVDPRTQSYEQY
>11|TRBJ1-2|.|TRBV5-4
ASRTGGDYGYT
>11|TRBJ1-5|.|TRBV30
AWSVGGNQPQH
>13|TRBJ2-6|few|TRBV27
ASRRGFSGANVLT
>13|TRBJ1-3|.|TRBV6-5
ASSPTGSPGNTIY
>10|TRBJ1-4|.|TRBV6-6
ASRGFGEKLF
>11|TRBJ1-1|.|TRBV6-5
ASPEGEGTEAF
>13|TRBJ2-5|.|TRBV4-3
ASSQLAGGPETQY
>15|TRBJ1-1|.|TRBV6-4
ASSDIPPVCRGTEAF
>13|TRBJ1-5|.|TRBV2
ASSDGAFSNQPQH
>15|TRBJ1-1|few|TRBV29-1
SVDSGQALIMNTEAF
>12|TRBJ1-2|.|TRBV2
ASSWDRQGYGYT
>11|TRBJ2-7|few|TRBV28
ASSLAPSYEQY
>13|TRBJ2-3|.|TRBV4-2
ASSQGEEGTDTQY
>12|TRBJ2-7|.|TRBV6-5
ASSYSGGGYEQY
>11|TRBJ2-6|.|TRBV30
AWTGGGANVLT
>15|TRBJ2-1|.|TRBV25-1
ASSEFDRALTDNEQF
>13|TRBJ2-1|.|TRBV7-8
ASSSEGTRYNEQF
>14|TRBJ2-7|.|TRBV5-1
ASSLASGGTSYEQY
>12|TRBJ1-4|.|TRBV4-3
ASSPRQGARKLF
>15|TRBJ2-1|.|TRBV7-2
ASSHRLAGVRSNEQF
>10|TRBJ2-1|.|TRBV28
ASSLIENEQF
>12|TRBJ2-6|.|TRBV6-5
ASSLDSGANVLT
>11|TRBJ2-5|.|TRBV5-1
ASSLASGETQY
>20|TRBJ2-3|.|TRBV7-6
ASSLKPGLAGSPQPSTDTQY
>14|TRBJ1-5|.|TRBV28
ASSGPGQISNQPQH
>12|TRBJ2-1|.|TRBV5-1
ASSSGQAYNEQF
>12|TRBJ2-7|.|TRBV21-1
ASSKGGDNYEQY
>11|TRBJ2-4|.|TRBV29-1
SVSGSRENIQY
>12|TRBJ2-3|.|TRBV19
ASSIGKSTDTQY
>12|TRBJ1-2|.|TRBV11-2
ASSLLGARYGYT
>13|TRBJ1-4|.|TRBV28
ASSFLGQGNEKLF
>15|TRBJ2-1|.|TRBV11-3
ASSRTRGTSAHNEQF
>9|TRBJ1-2|.|TRBV28
ASSPQFGYT
>14|TRBJ1-6|.|TRBV7-2
ASSLVGTTYNSPLH
>11|TRBJ1-1|.|TRBV5-6
ASSLSSNTEAF
>12|TRBJ2-1|.|TRBV5-1
ASSLGEGVDEQF
>11|TRBJ1-5|.|TRBV30
AWSRGENQPQH
>13|TRBJ1-1|.|TRBV30
AWRMGGGMNTEAF
>11|TRBJ2-1|.|TRBV19
ASSIGGYNEQF
>12|TRBJ1-2|few|TRBV6-5
ASSRQGADYGYT
>12|TRBJ1-5|.|TRBV4-3
ASSQEWGNQPQH
>10|TRBJ1-5|.|TRBV28
ASCWGNQPQH
>14|TRBJ2-5|medium-sized|TRBV2
ASSEGQDRAQETQY